This T cell receptor beta chain originates from a study of T cells in Graves' hyperthyroidism and ophthalmopathy. RNA transcripts were the template for amplifying TCR beta CDR3 regions. During a first-round RT-PCR of the TCR CDR3, the HTBI primer set was used. Each CDR3 protein is one row after TCRdb ran MiXCR on the multiplex PCR reads. The table shows 600,000 to 800,000 distinct CDR3 sequences, with about a third occurring only once. CDR3 length: 15 residues. Germline assignment: CDR1 SGDLS and CDR2 YYNGEE. V shed 4 bases and J 3 bases; nucleotides not matched to a gene: 9. Patients aged 18 to 65 had newly diagnosed hyperthyroidism lasting under 2 months.

The V and J genes are TRBV9 and TRBJ2-7; TRBD2 matches 8 bases. Sequencing was done on a sample of blood. This sequence was found in a woman between 35 and 50 years old with Graves' hyperthyroidism. In DNA form, the CDR3 reads TGTGCCAGCAGCCTGATAGCGGGGATGATCTACGAGCAGTACTTC. Its protein is CASSLIAGMIYEQYF.